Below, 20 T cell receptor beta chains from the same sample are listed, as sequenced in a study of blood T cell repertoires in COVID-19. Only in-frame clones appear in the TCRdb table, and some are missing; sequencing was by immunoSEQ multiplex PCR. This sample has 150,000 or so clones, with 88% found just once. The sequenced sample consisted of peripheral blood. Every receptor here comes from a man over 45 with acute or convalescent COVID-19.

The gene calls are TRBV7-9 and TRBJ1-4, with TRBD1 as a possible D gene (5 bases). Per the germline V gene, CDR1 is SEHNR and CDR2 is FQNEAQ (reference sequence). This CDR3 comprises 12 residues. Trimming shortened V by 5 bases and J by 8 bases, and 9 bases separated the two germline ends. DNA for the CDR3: TGTGCCAGCAGCGAGGACAACGAAAAACTGTTTTTT. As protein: CASSEDNEKLFF.

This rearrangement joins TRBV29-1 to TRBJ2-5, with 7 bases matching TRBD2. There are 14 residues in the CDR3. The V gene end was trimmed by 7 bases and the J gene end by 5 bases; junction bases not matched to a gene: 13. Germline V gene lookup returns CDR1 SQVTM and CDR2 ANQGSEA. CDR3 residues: CSATTDSGRETQYF. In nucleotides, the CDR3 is TGCAGCGCAACTACGGATAGCGGGCGCGAGACCCAGTACTTC. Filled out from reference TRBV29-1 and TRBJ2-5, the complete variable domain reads SAVISQKPSRDICQRGTSLTIQCQVDSQVTMMFWYRQQPGQSLTLIATANQGSEATYESGFVIDKFPISRPNLTFSTLTVSNMSPEDSSIYLCSATTDSGRETQYFGPGTRLLVL.

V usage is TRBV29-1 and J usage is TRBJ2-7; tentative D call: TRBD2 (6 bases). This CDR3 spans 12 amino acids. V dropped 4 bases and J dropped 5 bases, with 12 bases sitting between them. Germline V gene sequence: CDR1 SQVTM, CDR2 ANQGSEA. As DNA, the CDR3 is TGCAGCGTTGGCCCAACGGGAGACGAGCAGTACTTC. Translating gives CSVGPTGDEQYF.

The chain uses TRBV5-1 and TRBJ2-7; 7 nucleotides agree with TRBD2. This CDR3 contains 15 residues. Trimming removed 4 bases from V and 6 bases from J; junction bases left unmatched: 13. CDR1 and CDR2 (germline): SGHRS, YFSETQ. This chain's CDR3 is CASSDLTSPQREQYF. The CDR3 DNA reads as TGCGCCAGCAGCGACCTGACTAGCCCCCAGCGCGAGCAGTACTTC.

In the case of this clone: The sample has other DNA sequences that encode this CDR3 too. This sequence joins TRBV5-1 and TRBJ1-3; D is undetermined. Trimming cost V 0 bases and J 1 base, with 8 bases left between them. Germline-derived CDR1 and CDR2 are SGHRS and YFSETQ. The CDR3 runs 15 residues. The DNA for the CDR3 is TGCGCCAGCAGCTTGGCCCCCAGATCTGGAAACACCATATATTTT. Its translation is CASSLAPRSGNTIYF.

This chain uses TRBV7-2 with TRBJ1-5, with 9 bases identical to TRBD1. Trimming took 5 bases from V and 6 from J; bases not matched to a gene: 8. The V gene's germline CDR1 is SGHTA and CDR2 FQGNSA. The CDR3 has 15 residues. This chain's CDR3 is CASSPGTGSGQPQHF. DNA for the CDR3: TGTGCCAGCAGCCCCGGGACAGGGTCGGGTCAGCCCCAGCATTTT. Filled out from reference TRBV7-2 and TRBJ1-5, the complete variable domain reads GAGVSQSPSNKVTEKGKDVELRCDPISGHTALYWYRQSLGQGLEFLIYFQGNSAPDKSGLPSDRFSAERTGGSVSTLTIQRTQQEDSAVYLCASSPGTGSGQPQHFGDGTRLSIL.

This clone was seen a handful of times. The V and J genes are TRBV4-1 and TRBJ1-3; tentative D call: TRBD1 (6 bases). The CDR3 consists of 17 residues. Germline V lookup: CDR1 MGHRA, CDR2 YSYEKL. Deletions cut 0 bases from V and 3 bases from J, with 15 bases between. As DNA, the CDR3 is TGCGCCAGCAGCCAAGATGGGGGCAGGCTTGGTGGAAACACCATATATTTT. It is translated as CASSQDGGRLGGNTIYF.

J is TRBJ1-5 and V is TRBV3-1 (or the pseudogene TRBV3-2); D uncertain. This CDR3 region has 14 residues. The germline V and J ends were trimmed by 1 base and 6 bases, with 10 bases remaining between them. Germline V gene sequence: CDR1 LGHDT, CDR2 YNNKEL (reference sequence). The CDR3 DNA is TGTGCCAGCAGCCAAGGTTACTCGGGTCAGCCCCAGCATTTT. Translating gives CASSQGYSGQPQHF.

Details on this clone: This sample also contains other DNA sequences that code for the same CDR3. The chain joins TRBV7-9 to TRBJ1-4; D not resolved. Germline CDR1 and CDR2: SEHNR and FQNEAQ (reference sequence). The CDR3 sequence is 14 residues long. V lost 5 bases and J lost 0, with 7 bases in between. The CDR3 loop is CASSPLATNEKLFF. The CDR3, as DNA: TGTGCCAGCAGCCCCCTTGCAACTAATGAAAAACTGTTTTTT.

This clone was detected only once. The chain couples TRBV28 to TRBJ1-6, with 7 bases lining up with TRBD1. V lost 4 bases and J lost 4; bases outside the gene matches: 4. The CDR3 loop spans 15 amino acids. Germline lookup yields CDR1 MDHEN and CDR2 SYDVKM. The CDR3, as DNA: TGTGCCAGCAGTTGGGACAGACAATATAATTCACCCCTCCACTTT. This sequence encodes CASSWDRQYNSPLHF.

The CDR3 nucleotides read TGCGCCAGCGCCCCACGTGGCGGGACTAGCGGGAGGAGGGACACCGGGGAGCTGTTTTTT. It translates to CASAPRGGTSGRRDTGELFF. The chain has TRBV5-1 and TRBJ2-2; TRBD2 agrees at 15 bases. V dropped 7 bases and J dropped 3; count of bases not matched to a gene: 16. CDR3 length: 20 amino acids. Germline CDR1 reads SGHRS; CDR2 reads YFSETQ.

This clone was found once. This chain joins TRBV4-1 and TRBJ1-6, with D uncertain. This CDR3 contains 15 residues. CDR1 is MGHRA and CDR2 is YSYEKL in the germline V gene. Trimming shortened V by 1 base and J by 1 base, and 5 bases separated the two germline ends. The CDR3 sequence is CASSQVGSYNSPLHF. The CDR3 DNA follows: TGCGCCAGCAGCCAAGTCGGGTCCTATAATTCACCCCTCCACTTT.

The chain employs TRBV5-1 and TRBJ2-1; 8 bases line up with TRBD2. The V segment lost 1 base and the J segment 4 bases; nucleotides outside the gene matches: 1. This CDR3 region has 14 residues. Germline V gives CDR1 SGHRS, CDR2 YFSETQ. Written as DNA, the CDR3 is TGCGCCAGCAGCTTGAGCGGGGGATACAATGAGCAGTTCTTC. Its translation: CASSLSGGYNEQFF.

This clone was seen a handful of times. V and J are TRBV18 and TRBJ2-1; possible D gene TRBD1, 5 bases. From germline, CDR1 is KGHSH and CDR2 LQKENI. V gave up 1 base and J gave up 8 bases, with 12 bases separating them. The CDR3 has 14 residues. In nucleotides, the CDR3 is TGTGCCAGCTCACCACTGACAGATCAAGATGAGCAGTTCTTC. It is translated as CASSPLTDQDEQFF.

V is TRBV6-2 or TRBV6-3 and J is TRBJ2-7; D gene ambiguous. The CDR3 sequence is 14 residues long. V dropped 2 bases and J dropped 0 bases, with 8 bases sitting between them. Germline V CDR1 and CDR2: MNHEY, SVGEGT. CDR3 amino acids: CASSYRQASYEQYF. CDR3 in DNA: TGTGCCAGCAGTTACCGGCAGGCCTCCTACGAGCAGTACTTC.

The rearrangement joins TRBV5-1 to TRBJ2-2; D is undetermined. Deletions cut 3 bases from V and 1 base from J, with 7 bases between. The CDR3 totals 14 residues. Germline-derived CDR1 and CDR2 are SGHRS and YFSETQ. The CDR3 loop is CASSSQENTGELFF. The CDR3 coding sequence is TGCGCCAGCAGCTCCCAGGAGAACACCGGGGAGCTGTTTTTT.

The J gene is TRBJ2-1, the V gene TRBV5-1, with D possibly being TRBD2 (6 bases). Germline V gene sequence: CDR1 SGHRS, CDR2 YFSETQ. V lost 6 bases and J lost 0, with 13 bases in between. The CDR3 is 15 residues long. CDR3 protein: CASNDADYSYNEQFF. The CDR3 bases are TGCGCCAGCAACGATGCGGACTACTCCTACAATGAGCAGTTCTTC.

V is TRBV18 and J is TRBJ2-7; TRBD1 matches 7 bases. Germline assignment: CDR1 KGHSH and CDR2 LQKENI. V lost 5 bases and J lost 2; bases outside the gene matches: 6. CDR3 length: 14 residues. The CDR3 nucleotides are TGTGCCAGCTCATCCGACAGGGTGGCCTACGAGCAGTACTTC. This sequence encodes CASSSDRVAYEQYF.

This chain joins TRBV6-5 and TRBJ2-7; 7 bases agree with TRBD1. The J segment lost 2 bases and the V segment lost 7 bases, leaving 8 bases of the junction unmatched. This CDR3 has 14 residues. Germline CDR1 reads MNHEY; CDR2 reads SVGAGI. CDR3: CASKMNRGPYEQYF. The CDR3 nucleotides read TGTGCCAGCAAGATGAACAGGGGTCCCTACGAGCAGTACTTC.

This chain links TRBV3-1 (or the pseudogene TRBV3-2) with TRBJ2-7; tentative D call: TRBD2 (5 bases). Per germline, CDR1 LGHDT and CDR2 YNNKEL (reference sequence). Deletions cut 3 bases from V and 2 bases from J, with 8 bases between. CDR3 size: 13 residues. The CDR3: CASSQGVPYEQYF. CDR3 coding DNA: TGTGCCAGCAGCCAGGGAGTCCCCTACGAGCAGTACTTC.